Included here is one TCR beta chain sequence, with context. Its matching antigen is unknown. The record originates from a study of STAT5B mutations in CD4+ large granular lymphocyte leukemia. Study summary: The CDR3 'QG' motif was associated with a particular HLA allele among healthy donors. Study-wide results and caveats: Compared with healthy controls (2/35), patient top clones favored TRBV06 (8/27). Data were not HLA-matched across samples.

Data came from immunoSEQ multiplex PCR; TCRdb stores just in-frame clones and leaves some out. The table includes some 21,000 clones, about 79% detected once. Trimming cost V 5 bases and J 3 bases, with 10 bases left between them. CDR1 and CDR2 from the germline V gene are MNHEY and SMNVEV (reference sequence). The CDR3 runs to 14 residues. The receptor was isolated from a human donor in good health. The sample consisted of CD4+ T cells from blood buffy coats. The rearrangement joins TRBV27 to TRBJ1-4; tentative D call: TRBD1 (5 bases). This CDR3 reads CASSRGGSNEKLFF. CDR3 DNA sequence: TGTGCCAGCAGTCGGGGGGGGTCTAATGAAAAACTGTTTTTT.